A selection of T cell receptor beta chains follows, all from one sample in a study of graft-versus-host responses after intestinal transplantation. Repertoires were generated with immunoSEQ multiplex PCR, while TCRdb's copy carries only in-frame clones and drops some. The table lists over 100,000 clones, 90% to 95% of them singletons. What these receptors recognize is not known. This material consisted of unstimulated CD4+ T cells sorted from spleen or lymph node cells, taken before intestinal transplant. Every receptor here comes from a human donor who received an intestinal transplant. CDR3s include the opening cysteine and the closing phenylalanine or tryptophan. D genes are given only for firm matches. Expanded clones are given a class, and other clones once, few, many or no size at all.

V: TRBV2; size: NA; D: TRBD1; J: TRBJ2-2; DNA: TGTGCCAGCATGGGCAGGGGGCCGACCGGGGAGCTGTTTTTT; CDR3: CASMGRGPTGELFF
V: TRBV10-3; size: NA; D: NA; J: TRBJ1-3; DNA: TGTGCCATTAAAATAGGGTTCCAGAACACCATATATTTT; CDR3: CAIKIGFQNTIYF
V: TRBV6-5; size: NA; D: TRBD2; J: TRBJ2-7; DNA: TGTGCCAGCAGTAGAGCGGGATCCACCTACGAGCAGTACTTC; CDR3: CASSRAGSTYEQYF
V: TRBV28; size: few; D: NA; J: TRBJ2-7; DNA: TGTGCCAGCTCCCTACTAAGGGTGCTGGAGCAGTACTTC; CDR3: CASSLLRVLEQYF
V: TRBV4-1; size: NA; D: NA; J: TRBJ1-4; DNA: TGCGCCAGCAGCCACCCAGACAGAGATAATGAAAAACTGTTTTTT; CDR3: CASSHPDRDNEKLFF
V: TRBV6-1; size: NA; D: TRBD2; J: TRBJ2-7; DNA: TGTGCCAGCAACTCAGGGACTAGCGCTACCTACGAGCAGTACTTC; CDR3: CASNSGTSATYEQYF
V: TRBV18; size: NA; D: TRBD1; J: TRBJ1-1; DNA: TGTGCCAGCTCACTGTGGACAGGGCCAGAAGCTTTCTTT; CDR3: CASSLWTGPEAFF
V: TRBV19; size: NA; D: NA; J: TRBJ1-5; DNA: TGTGCCAGTAGTCTGGGGTGGGGTCAGCCCCAGCATTTT; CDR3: CASSLGWGQPQHF
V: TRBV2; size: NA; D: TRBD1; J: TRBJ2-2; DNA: TGTGCCACCGCCCAGGACAGGGCAGGCACCGGGGAGCTGTTTTTT; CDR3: CATAQDRAGTGELFF
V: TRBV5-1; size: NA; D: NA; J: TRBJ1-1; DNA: TGCGCCAGCAGACGTCGTACCGCCGTCATGAACACTGAAGCTTTCTTT; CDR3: CASRRRTAVMNTEAFF
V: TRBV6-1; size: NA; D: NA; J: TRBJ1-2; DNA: TGTGCCAGCAGTGAAGGGGGGAGCAGGGACATCTATGGCTACACCTTC; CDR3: CASSEGGSRDIYGYTF
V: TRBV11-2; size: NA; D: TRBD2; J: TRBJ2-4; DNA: TGTGCCAGCAGCTCCCAGCGGGAGGGGCCCCTGGACATTCAGTACTTC; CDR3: CASSSQREGPLDIQYF
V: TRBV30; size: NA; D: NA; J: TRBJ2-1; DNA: TGTGCCTGGAGCCTGGCGGGATTGAATTTCTACAATGAGCAGTTCTTC; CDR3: CAWSLAGLNFYNEQFF
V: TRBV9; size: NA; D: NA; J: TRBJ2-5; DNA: TGTGCCAGCAGCGTAGAGGGGTGGGGAGAGACCCAGTACTTC; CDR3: CASSVEGWGETQYF
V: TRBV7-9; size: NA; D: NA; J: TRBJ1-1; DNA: TGTGCCAGCAGCCAAATTGGAGAGAACACTGAAGCTTTCTTT; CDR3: CASSQIGENTEAFF
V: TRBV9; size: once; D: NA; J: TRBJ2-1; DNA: TGTGCCAGCAGCGTAGAGGCAACAAGCTCCTACAATGAGCAGTTCTTC; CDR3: CASSVEATSSYNEQFF
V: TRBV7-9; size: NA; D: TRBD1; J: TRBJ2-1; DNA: TGTGCCAGCAGCTCCGGGACAGCGACCTACAATGAGCAGTTCTTC; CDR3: CASSSGTATYNEQFF
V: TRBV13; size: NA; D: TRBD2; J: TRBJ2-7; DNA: TGTGCCAGCAGCCCGCGGGGTAGCGGGGCCTACGAGCAGTACTTC; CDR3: CASSPRGSGAYEQYF
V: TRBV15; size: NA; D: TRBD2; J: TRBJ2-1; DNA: TGTGCCACCAGCAGAGACGGGACTAGACGCAAGTACGCTAAGCAGTTCTTC; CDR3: CATSRDGTRRKYAKQFF
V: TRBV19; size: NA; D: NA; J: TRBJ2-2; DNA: TGTGCCAGTAGTCAGGGACCAATGACCGGGGAGCTGTTTTTT; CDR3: CASSQGPMTGELFF
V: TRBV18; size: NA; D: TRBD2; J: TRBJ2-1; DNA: TGTGCCAGCTCACCGGGGAGGGCGGCTAGCGGGCTTTACACCGGGCAGTTCTTC; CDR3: CASSPGRAASGLYTGQFF
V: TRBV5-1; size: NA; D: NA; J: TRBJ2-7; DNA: TGCGCCAGCAGCTTGTTTTCTGGGTCCAGCGAGCAGTACTTC; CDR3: CASSLFSGSSEQYF
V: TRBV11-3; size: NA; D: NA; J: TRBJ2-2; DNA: TGTGCCAGCAGCTTAGAGAACACCGGGGAGCTGTTTTTT; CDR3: CASSLENTGELFF
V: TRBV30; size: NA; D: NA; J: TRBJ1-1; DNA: TGTGCCTGGAGTATTATCAGACGGACGAACACTGAAGCTTTCTTT; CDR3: CAWSIIRRTNTEAFF
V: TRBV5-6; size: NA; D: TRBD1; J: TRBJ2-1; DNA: TGTGCCAGCAGCTCTTCCGGGACAGCGAAGTACAATGAGCAGTTCTTC; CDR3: CASSSSGTAKYNEQFF
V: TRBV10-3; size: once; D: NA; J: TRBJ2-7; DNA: TGTGCCATCAGTGAGGGGGGCGGATACCTCTACGAGCAGTACTTC; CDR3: CAISEGGGYLYEQYF
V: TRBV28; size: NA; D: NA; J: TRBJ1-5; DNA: TGTGCCAGCAGCTCGCTAGGCCCAAATCAGCCCCAGCATTTT; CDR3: CASSSLGPNQPQHF
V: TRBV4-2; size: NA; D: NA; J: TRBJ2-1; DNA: TGTGCCAGCAGCCAAGCGGAGGGGTTATATGCCTCCTCCTACAATGAGCAGTTCTTC; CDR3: CASSQAEGLYASSYNEQFF
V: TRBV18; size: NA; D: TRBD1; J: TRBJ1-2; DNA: TGTGCCAGCTCCCAAGACAGGAGGGGGCAGAGCTATGGCTACACCTTC; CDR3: CASSQDRRGQSYGYTF
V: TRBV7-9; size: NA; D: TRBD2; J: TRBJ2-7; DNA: TGTGCCAGCAGCCCTAGCGGATCCTACGAGCAGTACTTC; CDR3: CASSPSGSYEQYF
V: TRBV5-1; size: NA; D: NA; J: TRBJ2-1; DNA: TGCGCCAGCAGCGCGGACTTTTACAATGAGCAGTTCTTC; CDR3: CASSADFYNEQFF
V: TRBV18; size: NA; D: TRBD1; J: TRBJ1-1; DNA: TGTGCCAGCTCACCCCGGGACAGGGGAACTGAAGCTTTCTTT; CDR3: CASSPRDRGTEAFF
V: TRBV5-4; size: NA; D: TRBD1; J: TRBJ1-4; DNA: TGTGCCAGCAGCCCAGGGACAGGGTATGAAAAACTGTTTTTT; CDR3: CASSPGTGYEKLFF
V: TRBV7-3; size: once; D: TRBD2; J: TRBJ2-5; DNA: TGTGCCAGCAGCTTAACTTCTGGACTAGCGGGAGACGGGGAGACCCAGTACTTC; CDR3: CASSLTSGLAGDGETQYF
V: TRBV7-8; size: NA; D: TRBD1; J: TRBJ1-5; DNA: TGTGCCAGCAGCTCATTCCGTTTTCCTTCCGGGACAGGCTCCAATCAGCCCCAGCATTTT; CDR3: CASSSFRFPSGTGSNQPQHF
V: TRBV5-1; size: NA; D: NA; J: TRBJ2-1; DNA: TGCGCCAGCAGCCCCTCGAAAGTTCCTAGCGCCACTAATGAGCAGTTCTTC; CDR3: CASSPSKVPSATNEQFF
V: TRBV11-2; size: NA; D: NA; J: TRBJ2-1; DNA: TGTGCCAGCAGCTTAGTTTATCGGGAGAGATACAATGAGCAGTTCTTC; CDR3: CASSLVYRERYNEQFF
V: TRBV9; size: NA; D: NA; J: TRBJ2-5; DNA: TGTGCCAGCAGCGGGCTCCCGACTAGGGGAGAGACCCAGTACTTC; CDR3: CASSGLPTRGETQYF
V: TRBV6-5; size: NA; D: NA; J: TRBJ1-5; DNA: TGTGCCAGCAGTTACTCGGGGCTTGATCAGCCCCAGCATTTT; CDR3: CASSYSGLDQPQHF
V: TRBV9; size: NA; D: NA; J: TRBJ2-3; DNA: TGTGCCAGCAGCGTAGGGAGGAAAGATACGCAGTATTTT; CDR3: CASSVGRKDTQYF
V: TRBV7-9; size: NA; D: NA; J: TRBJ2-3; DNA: TGTGCCAGCAGCTTAGGTTCCAGCACCTTCAGCACAGATACGCAGTATTTT; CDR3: CASSLGSSTFSTDTQYF
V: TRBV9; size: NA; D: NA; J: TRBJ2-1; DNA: TGTGCCAGCAGCGGGGGGAGTCACAATGAGCAGTTCTTC; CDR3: CASSGGSHNEQFF
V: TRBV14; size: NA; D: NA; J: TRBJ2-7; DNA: TGTGCCAGTGGAGAGAGCTCCTACGAGCAGTACTTC; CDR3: CASGESSYEQYF
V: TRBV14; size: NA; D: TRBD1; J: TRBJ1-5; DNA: TGTGCCAGCAGCCAAACCAGGGGGCGCTTTGGACCCCAGCATTTT; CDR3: CASSQTRGRFGPQHF
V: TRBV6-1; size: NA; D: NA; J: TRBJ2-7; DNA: TGTGCCAGCAGGATTGGAGGGACCTACGAGCAGTACTTC; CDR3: CASRIGGTYEQYF
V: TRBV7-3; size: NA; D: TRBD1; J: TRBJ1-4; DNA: TGTGCCAGCAGCACGTATGAACAGGGGGCTAATGAAAAACTGTTTTTT; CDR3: CASSTYEQGANEKLFF
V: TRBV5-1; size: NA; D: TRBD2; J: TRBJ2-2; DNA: TGCGCCAGCAGCTTTACTAGCGGGAGGGCCGCGGGCACCGGGGAGCTGTTTTTT; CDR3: CASSFTSGRAAGTGELFF
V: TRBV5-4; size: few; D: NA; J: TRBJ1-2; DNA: TGTGCCAGCAGCCCCACCCATGAGGGTAGGGGGTTAATCTATGGCTACACCTTC; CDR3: CASSPTHEGRGLIYGYTF
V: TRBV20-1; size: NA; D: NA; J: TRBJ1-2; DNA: TGCAGTGCTGTATATGAGTATGGCTACACCTTC; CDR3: CSAVYEYGYTF
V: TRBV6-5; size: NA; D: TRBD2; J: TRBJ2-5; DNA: TGTGCCAGCAGGCTAGCGGGAGCCGAGACCCAGTACTTC; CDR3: CASRLAGAETQYF
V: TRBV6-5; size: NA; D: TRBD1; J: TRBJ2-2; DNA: TGTGCCAGCAGTTACCAGGACAGGGGGCCGACCGGGGAGCTGTTTTTT; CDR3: CASSYQDRGPTGELFF
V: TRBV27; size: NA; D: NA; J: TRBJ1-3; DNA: TGTGCCAGCACGTTAGAAGGCCGCGTCGGCGGAAACACCATATATTTT; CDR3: CASTLEGRVGGNTIYF
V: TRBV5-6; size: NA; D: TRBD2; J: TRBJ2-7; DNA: TGTGCCAGCAGCTTAGCGGGAGGCTCCTACGAGCAGTACTTC; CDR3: CASSLAGGSYEQYF
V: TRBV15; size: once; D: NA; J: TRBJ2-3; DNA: TGTGCCACCAGCGGGGTAGACCTTAGCGATACGCAGTATTTT; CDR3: CATSGVDLSDTQYF
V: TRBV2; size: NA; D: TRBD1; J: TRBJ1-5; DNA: TGTGCCAGCAGGCCTGGACAGGGGGCCAATCAGCCCCAGCATTTT; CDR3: CASRPGQGANQPQHF
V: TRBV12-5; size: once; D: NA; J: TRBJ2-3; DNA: TGTGCTAGTGTCTTGAGGGGGAGCGCAGATACGCAGTATTTT; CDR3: CASVLRGSADTQYF
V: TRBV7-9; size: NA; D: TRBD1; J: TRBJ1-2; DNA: TGTGCCAGCAGCCCGAAGGGACAGGGAATATACGGCTACACCTTC; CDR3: CASSPKGQGIYGYTF
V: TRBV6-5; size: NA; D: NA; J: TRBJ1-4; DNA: TGTGCCAGCAAATCAGGGGTTATTCAGGAAAAACTGTTTTTT; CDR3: CASKSGVIQEKLFF
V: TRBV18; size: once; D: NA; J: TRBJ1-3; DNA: TGTGCCAGCTCACCGGACAGCTCTGGAAACACCATATATTTT; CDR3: CASSPDSSGNTIYF
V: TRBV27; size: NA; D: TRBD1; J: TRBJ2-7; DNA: TGTGCCAGCAGTTTACCGACAGGGGTTAGAAACGAGCAGTACTTC; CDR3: CASSLPTGVRNEQYF